This is a list of T cell receptor beta chains from one sample in a study of blood T cell repertoires in COVID-19. Method: immunoSEQ multiplex PCR; TCRdb's copy keeps in-frame clones and lacks some. This sample has about 150,000 clones, with 84% found just once. Sequenced: peripheral blood. All receptors come from a man younger than 45 with COVID-19, enrolled during active disease. The CDR3 runs from the conserved cysteine through the conserved F or W. Each record gives: V gene, clone size, D gene, J gene, CDR3 protein, CDR3 DNA. A D gene is named only where the DNA matches it firmly. Clone sizes are given selectively: once, few, many, or a class where the clone is expanded.

>TRBV25-1|-|-|TRBJ2-2
CASSPYSGELFF
TGTGCCAGCAGCCCGTACTCTGGGGAGCTGTTTTTT
>TRBV7-9|few|-|TRBJ1-1
CAGGPGNTEAFF
TGTGCCGGCGGCCCGGGGAACACTGAAGCTTTCTTT
>TRBV4-1|-|TRBD1|TRBJ1-4
CASSQAGTGFEKLFF
TGCGCCAGCAGCCAAGCCGGGACAGGTTTTGAAAAACTGTTTTTT
>TRBV6-2/TRBV6-3|-|TRBD2|TRBJ2-1
CASSPSGGSYNEQFF
TGTGCCAGCAGTCCCTCGGGAGGGTCCTACAATGAGCAGTTCTTC
>TRBV6-5|once|TRBD1|TRBJ1-2
CASTGTEDYGYTF
TGTGCCAGCACCGGGACAGAAGACTATGGCTACACCTTC
>TRBV21-1|few|-|TRBJ1-5
CASSKENRLKASNQPQHF
TGTGCCAGCAGCAAAGAAAACAGGTTAAAGGCTAGCAATCAGCCCCAGCATTTT
>TRBV9|-|-|TRBJ1-1
CASSVGSYTEAFF
TGTGCCAGCAGCGTAGGGAGCTACACTGAAGCTTTCTTT
>TRBV2|-|-|TRBJ1-1
CASSVNSRTEAFF
TGTGCCAGCAGTGTCAACAGTCGGACTGAAGCTTTCTTT
>TRBV12-3/TRBV12-4|-|-|TRBJ1-3
CASSTGQGNTIYF
TGTGCCAGCAGTACGGGACAAGGAAACACCATATATTTT
>TRBV9|-|TRBD1|TRBJ1-2
CASSPRTGNSNYGYTF
TGTGCCAGCAGCCCGAGGACAGGGAACAGTAACTATGGCTACACCTTC
>TRBV4-1|-|-|TRBJ1-1
CASSQPQGNTEAFF
TGCGCCAGCAGCCAACCACAGGGTAACACTGAAGCTTTCTTT
>TRBV5-6|-|-|TRBJ2-5
CASSLVSQETQYF
TGTGCCAGCAGCTTGGTCTCCCAAGAGACCCAGTACTTC
>TRBV14|-|TRBD1|TRBJ1-6
CASSQTGGRGNSPLHF
TGTGCCAGCAGCCAAACCGGGGGCAGGGGGAATTCACCCCTCCACTTT
>TRBV4-1|-|-|TRBJ1-1
CASSHSSGRQLNTEAFF
TGCGCCAGCAGCCACTCCTCAGGAAGGCAGTTGAACACTGAAGCTTTCTTT
>TRBV5-1|few|TRBD1|TRBJ1-2
CASSLGQGIGGYTF
TGCGCCAGCAGCTTGGGACAGGGGATAGGCGGCTACACCTTC
>TRBV11-3|-|TRBD2|TRBJ2-3
CASSLTSGSTDTQYF
TGTGCCAGCAGCCTAACTAGCGGGAGCACAGATACGCAGTATTTT
>TRBV24-1|-|-|TRBJ2-2
CATQYGYTGELFF
TGTGCCACCCAATACGGTTACACCGGGGAGCTGTTTTTT
>TRBV7-3|-|TRBD2|TRBJ2-5
CASSLGGLPQETQYF
TGTGCCAGCAGCTTAGGGGGACTACCCCAGGAGACCCAGTACTTC
>TRBV7-9|-|TRBD2|TRBJ2-3
CASSFSGTSTDTQYF
TGTGCCAGCAGCTTTAGCGGGACTAGCACAGATACGCAGTATTTT
>TRBV7-2|-|-|TRBJ2-7
CASSFQGRFYEQYF
TGTGCCAGCAGCTTTCAGGGAAGATTCTACGAGCAGTACTTC
>TRBV19|-|-|TRBJ2-5
CASGDRNQETQYF
TGTGCCAGTGGTGACAGAAACCAAGAGACCCAGTACTTC
>TRBV5-4|-|TRBD2|TRBJ2-3
CASSLESGGRRTDTQYF
TGTGCCAGCAGCTTGGAGTCGGGCGGGAGAAGGACAGATACGCAGTATTTT
>TRBV6-1|-|-|TRBJ1-3
CASSESGTAGNTIYF
TGTGCCAGCAGTGAAAGCGGGACCGCCGGAAACACCATATATTTT
>TRBV19|-|-|TRBJ2-3
CASSSWLALDTQYF
TGTGCCAGTAGTAGTTGGCTAGCACTAGATACGCAGTATTTT
>TRBV12-3/TRBV12-4|once|-|TRBJ1-4
CASRPGPAKLFF
TGTGCCAGCAGGCCAGGGCCGGCAAAACTGTTTTTT
>TRBV28|-|-|TRBJ2-1
CASSPTGSSYNEQFF
TGTGCCAGCAGTCCCACAGGGAGCTCCTACAATGAGCAGTTCTTC
>TRBV29-1|few|TRBD1|TRBJ1-2
CSVDLGTGGNGGYTF
TGCAGCGTTGATCTCGGGACAGGGGGTAATGGTGGCTACACCTTC
>TRBV7-9|-|-|TRBJ2-2
CASTLTDNQAGELFF
TGTGCCAGCACCCTCACCGACAATCAGGCCGGGGAGCTGTTTTTT
>TRBV29-1|-|-|TRBJ2-7
CSVATKGLREEQYF
TGCAGCGTCGCAACAAAGGGGCTACGTGAAGAGCAGTACTTC
>TRBV19|-|-|TRBJ2-1
CASSIGGDEQFF
TGTGCCAGTAGTATTGGAGGGGACGAGCAGTTCTTC
>TRBV6-1|-|TRBD1|TRBJ2-7
CASSEFRQGFYEQYF
TGTGCCAGCAGTGAATTTCGACAGGGTTTCTACGAGCAGTACTTC
>TRBV10-2|-|TRBD1|TRBJ2-5
CASSPGTGETQYF
TGCGCCAGCAGCCCCGGGACAGGGGAGACCCAGTACTTC
>TRBV7-2|-|TRBD2|TRBJ2-2
CASSFTSGANTGELFF
TGTGCCAGCAGCTTCACTAGCGGCGCGAACACCGGGGAGCTGTTTTTT
>TRBV28|-|-|TRBJ2-7
CASSFLGQGYEQYF
TGTGCCAGCAGTTTTCTCGGCCAGGGCTACGAGCAGTACTTC
>TRBV9|few|TRBD1|TRBJ2-7
CAGTGTGVFYEQYF
TGTGCCGGAACCGGGACAGGAGTCTTCTACGAGCAGTACTTC
>TRBV5-1|once|TRBD2|TRBJ2-7
CASSGTISYEQYF
TGCGCCAGCAGCGGGACTATCTCCTACGAGCAGTACTTC
>TRBV4-3|once|TRBD2|TRBJ2-7
CASSQDLIAGAVEQYF
TGCGCCAGCAGCCAAGATTTGATAGCGGGAGCAGTTGAGCAGTACTTC
>TRBV2|-|TRBD1|TRBJ1-4
CASQDREVVKLFF
TGTGCCAGCCAGGACAGGGAGGTTGTAAAACTGTTTTTT
>TRBV14|-|-|TRBJ1-1
CASSQEVPAGLNTEAFF
TGTGCCAGCAGCCAAGAAGTTCCCGCAGGCTTGAACACTGAAGCTTTCTTT
>TRBV10-3|-|TRBD1|TRBJ2-7
CAIRQGSSEQYF
TGTGCCATACGACAGGGATCTAGCGAGCAGTACTTC
>TRBV19|-|-|TRBJ1-5
CASMEGRRSNQPQHF
TGTGCCAGTATGGAGGGGAGACGGTCCAATCAGCCCCAGCATTTT
>TRBV30|-|TRBD1|TRBJ2-5
CAWSPGTGVRQETQYF
TGTGCCTGGAGTCCCGGGACAGGGGTCCGCCAAGAGACCCAGTACTTC
>TRBV5-1|-|-|TRBJ1-2
CASSLDGSLIYGYTF
TGCGCCAGCAGCTTGGATGGCAGTCTGATCTATGGCTACACCTTC
>TRBV24-1|-|-|TRBJ1-2
CATSDQAYGYTF
TGTGCCACCAGTGACCAGGCTTATGGCTACACCTTC
>TRBV12-1|-|-|TRBJ2-3
CASKPSGSGTDTQYF
TGTGCCAGCAAGCCTAGCGGGAGTGGCACAGATACGCAGTATTTT
>TRBV9|once|-|TRBJ2-7
CASSVGQGRAYEQYF
TGTGCCAGCAGCGTTGGGCAGGGGCGCGCCTACGAGCAGTACTTC
>TRBV29-1|-|TRBD1|TRBJ2-7
CSVTPPGRRGQEQYF
TGCAGCGTTACCCCCCCAGGTCGCAGGGGGCAAGAGCAGTACTTC
>TRBV6-6|-|-|TRBJ1-6
CASSSPAQGRGSPLHF
TGTGCCAGCAGTTCTCCCGCGCAGGGTAGGGGTTCACCCCTCCACTTT
>TRBV27|-|-|TRBJ2-7
CASSGGRRSYEQYF
TGTGCCAGCAGTGGGGGGAGACGCTCCTACGAGCAGTACTTC
>TRBV25-1|-|-|TRBJ2-5
CASSEYRGTQYF
TGTGCCAGCAGTGAATATAGGGGGACCCAGTACTTC
>TRBV9|-|-|TRBJ1-1
CASSVGGSDTEAFF
TGTGCCAGCAGCGTAGGAGGGTCGGACACTGAAGCTTTCTTT
>TRBV19|-|TRBD1|TRBJ2-2
CASRGQSLNTGELFF
TGTGCCAGTCGGGGACAGTCCTTGAACACCGGGGAGCTGTTTTTT
>TRBV28|once|TRBD2|TRBJ2-1
CASSRSPPTSGRSYNEQFF
TGTGCCAGCAGCCGATCCCCGCCGACTAGCGGGAGGTCCTACAATGAGCAGTTCTTC
>TRBV27|once|-|TRBJ2-1
CASRLVSGQYNEQFF
TGTGCCAGCCGGCTTGTGAGCGGCCAATACAATGAGCAGTTCTTC